This T cell receptor (beta chain) was captured by sequencing in a study of T-cell reconstitution after alpha-beta-depleted transplantation in children. The V gene's germline CDR1 is DFQATT and CDR2 SNEGSKA (reference sequence). CDR3 length: 17 residues. As for this clonotype: A read error may account for a junction end that differs from germline.

The TCRbeta library was prepared with unique molecular identifiers. One entry per CDR3 protein, called by TCRdb with MiXCR from the PCR reads. The sample carries 150,000 to 200,000 distinct CDR3 sequences, approximately 6.6% recorded once. The material was PBMCs from the stem cell graft donor, obtained from the stem cell graft. This rearrangement joins TRBV20-1 to TRBJ1-5; possibly TRBD1 for D (6 bases). The origin of this receptor is a human donor who donated a stem cell graft to a child with Wiskott-Aldrich syndrome. The CDR3 here is CCAENQRGEGGNQPQHF. CDR3 DNA: TGCTGTGCTGAAAACCAACGGGGGGAGGGGGGCAATCAGCCCCAGCATTTT.